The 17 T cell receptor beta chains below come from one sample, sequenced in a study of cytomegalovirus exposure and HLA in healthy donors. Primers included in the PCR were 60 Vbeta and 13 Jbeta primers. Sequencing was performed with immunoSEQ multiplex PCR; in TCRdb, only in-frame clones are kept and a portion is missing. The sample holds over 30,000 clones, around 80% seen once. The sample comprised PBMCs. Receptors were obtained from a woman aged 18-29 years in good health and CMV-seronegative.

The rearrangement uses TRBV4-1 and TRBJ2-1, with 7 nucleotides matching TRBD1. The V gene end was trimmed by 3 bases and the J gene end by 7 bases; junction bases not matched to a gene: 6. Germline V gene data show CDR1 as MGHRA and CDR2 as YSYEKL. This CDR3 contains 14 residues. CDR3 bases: TGCGCCAGCAGCCACACAGGGGAATTGAATGAGCAGTTCTTC. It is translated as CASSHTGELNEQFF.

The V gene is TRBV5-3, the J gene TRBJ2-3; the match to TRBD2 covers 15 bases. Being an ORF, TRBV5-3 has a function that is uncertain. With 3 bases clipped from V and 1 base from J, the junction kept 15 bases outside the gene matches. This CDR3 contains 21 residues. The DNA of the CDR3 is TGTGCCAGAAGCTCTAAACCGGGACTAGCGGGGGGTCTTCCCCGCACAGATACGCAGTATTTT. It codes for CARSSKPGLAGGLPRTDTQYF.

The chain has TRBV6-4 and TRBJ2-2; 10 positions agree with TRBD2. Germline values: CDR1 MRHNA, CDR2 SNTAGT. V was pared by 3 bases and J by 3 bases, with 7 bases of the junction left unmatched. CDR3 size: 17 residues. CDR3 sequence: CASSESSGGIHTGELFF. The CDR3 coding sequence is TGTGCCAGCAGTGAAAGTAGCGGGGGGATACACACCGGGGAGCTGTTTTTT.

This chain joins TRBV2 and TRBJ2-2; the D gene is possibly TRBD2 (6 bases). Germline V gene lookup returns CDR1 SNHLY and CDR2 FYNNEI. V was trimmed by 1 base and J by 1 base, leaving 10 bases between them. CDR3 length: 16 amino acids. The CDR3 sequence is CASSEVEGMNTGELFF. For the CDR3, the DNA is TGTGCCAGCAGTGAAGTGGAGGGAATGAACACCGGGGAGCTGTTTTTT.

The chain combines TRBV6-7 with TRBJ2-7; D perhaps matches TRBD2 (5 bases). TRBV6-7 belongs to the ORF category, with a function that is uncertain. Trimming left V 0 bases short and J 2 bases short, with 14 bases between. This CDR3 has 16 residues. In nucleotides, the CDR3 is TGTGCCAGCAGTTACTCTGATCCGGGAAGACCCTACGAGCAGTACTTC. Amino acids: CASSYSDPGRPYEQYF.

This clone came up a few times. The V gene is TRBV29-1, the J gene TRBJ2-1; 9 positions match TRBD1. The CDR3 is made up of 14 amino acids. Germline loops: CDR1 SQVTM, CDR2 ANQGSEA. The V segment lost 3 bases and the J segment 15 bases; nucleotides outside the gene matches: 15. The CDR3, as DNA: TGCAGCGTTGACATTACTCTAAGACAGGGGGTGTTGTTCTTC. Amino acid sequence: CSVDITLRQGVLFF.

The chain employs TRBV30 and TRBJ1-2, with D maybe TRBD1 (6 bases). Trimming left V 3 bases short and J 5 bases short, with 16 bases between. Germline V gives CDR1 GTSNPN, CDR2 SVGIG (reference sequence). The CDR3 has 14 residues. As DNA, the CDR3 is TGTGCCTGGAGGGGGGCTGGGACACGGTATGGCTACACCTTC. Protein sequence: CAWRGAGTRYGYTF. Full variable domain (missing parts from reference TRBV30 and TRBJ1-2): SQTIHQWPATLVQPVGSPLSLECTVEGTSNPNLYWYRQAAGRGLQLLFYSVGIGQISSEVPQNLSASRPQDRQFILSSKKLLLSDSGFYLCAWRGAGTRYGYTFGSGTRLTVV.

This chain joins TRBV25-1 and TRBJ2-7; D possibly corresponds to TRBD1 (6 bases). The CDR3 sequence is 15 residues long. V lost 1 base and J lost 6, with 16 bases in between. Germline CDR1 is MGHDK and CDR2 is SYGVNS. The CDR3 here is CASSESTGRGREQYF. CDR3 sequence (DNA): TGTGCCAGCAGTGAATCAACAGGGAGAGGCCGCGAGCAGTACTTC.

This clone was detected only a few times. The CDR3 DNA reads TGCGCCAGCAGCCAAGGGTCTAGCGGGAGGGATACGCAGTATTTT. As protein: CASSQGSSGRDTQYF. The chain links TRBV4-3 to TRBJ2-3, with 11 bases aligning to TRBD2. This CDR3 spans 15 amino acids. Germline CDR1 and CDR2: LGHNA and YSLEER. V gave up 1 base and J gave up 6 bases; unmatched junction bases: 3.

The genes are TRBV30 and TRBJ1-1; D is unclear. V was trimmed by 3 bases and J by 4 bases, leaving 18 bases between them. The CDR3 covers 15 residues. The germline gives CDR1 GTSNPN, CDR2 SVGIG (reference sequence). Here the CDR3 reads CAWRDSISSVTEAFF. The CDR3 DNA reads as TGTGCCTGGAGGGACTCTATCTCGTCGGTCACTGAAGCTTTCTTT.

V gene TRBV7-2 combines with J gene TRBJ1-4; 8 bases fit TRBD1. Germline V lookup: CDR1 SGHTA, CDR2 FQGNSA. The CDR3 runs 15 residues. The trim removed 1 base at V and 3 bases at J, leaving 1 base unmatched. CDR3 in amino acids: CASSLVTGANEKLFF. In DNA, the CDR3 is TGTGCCAGCAGCTTAGTGACAGGGGCTAATGAAAAACTGTTTTTT.

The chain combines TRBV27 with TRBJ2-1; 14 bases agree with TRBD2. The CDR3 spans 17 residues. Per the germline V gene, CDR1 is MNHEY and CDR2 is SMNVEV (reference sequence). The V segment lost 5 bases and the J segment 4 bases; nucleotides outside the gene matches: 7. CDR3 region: CASSRGLAGVGYNEQFF. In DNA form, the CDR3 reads TGTGCCAGCAGTCGGGGACTAGCGGGAGTAGGTTACAATGAGCAGTTCTTC.

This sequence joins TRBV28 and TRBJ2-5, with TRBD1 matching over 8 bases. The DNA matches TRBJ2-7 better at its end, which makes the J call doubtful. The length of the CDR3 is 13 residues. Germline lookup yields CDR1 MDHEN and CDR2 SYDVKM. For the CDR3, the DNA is TGTGCCAGCAGCCGGGACAGGTTTTACGAGCAGTACTTC. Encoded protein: CASSRDRFYEQYF.

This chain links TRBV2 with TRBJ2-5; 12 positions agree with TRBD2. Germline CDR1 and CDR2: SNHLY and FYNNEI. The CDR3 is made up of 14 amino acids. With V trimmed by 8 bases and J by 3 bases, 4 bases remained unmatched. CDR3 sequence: CASGRTSGKETQYF. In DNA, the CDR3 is TGTGCCAGCGGCCGGACTAGCGGGAAAGAGACCCAGTACTTC.

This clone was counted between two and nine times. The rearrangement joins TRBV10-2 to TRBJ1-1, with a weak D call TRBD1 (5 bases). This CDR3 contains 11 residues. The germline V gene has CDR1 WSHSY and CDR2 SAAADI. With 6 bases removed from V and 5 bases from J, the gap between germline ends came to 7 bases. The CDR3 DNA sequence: TGCGCCAGCAGCAGGGATACTGAAGCTTTCTTT. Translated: CASSRDTEAFF.

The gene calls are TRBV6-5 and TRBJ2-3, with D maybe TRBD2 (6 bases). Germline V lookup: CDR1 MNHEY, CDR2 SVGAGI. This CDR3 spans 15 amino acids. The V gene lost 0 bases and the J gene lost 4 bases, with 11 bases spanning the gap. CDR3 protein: CASSYSFTSPDTQYF. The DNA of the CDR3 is TGTGCCAGCAGTTACTCGTTCACTAGCCCAGATACGCAGTATTTT.

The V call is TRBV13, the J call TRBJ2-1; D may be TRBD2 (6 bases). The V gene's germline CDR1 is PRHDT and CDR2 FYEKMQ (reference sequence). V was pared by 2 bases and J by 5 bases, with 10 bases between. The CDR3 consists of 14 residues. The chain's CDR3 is CASSLRGGNNEQFF. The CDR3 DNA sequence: TGTGCCAGCAGCTTAAGGGGCGGGAACAATGAGCAGTTCTTC.